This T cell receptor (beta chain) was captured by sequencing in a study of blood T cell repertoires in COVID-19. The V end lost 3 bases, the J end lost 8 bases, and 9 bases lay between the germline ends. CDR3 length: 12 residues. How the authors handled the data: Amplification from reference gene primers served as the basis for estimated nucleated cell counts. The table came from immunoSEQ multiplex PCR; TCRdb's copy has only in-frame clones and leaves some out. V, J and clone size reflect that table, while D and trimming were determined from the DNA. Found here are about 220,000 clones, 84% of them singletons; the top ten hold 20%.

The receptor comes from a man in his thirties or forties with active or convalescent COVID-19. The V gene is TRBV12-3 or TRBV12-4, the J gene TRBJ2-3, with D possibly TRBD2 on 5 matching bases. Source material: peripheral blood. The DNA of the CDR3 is TGTGCCAGCAGTTTCGGTGAGGGTACGCAGTATTTT. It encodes CASSFGEGTQYF.